These 6 T cell receptor beta chains were sequenced from one sample in a study of CD8 T cells in ankylosing spondylitis. Study-wide points: There was a TCR beta motif, made of eight highly homologous variants, that appeared characteristic of ankylosing spondylitis blood.

TCRdb redid the calling of the 5' RACE reads with MiXCR, one entry per CDR3 protein. Of fewer than 400,000 distinct CDR3 sequences in the sample, about 20% are singletons; the top ten hold roughly a sixth. These receptors have no identified antigens. Sequencing was carried out using blood, either unsorted or a sorted T cell fraction (not recorded which). All receptors come from a male donor with ankylosing spondylitis.

V is TRBV4-1 and J is TRBJ2-2, with 7 positions matching TRBD1. J gave up 2 bases and V 2 bases, and 8 bases lay outside the gene matches. There are 17 residues in the CDR3. Germline CDR1 reads MGHRA; CDR2 reads YSYEKL. The CDR3, as DNA: TGCGCCAGCAGCCAATTACCGGGACAGTCTAACACCGGGGAGCTGTTTTTT. Translated: CASSQLPGQSNTGELFF.

This clonotype was detected a few times. V and J are TRBV2 and TRBJ1-4; 7 nucleotides align to TRBD1. The CDR3 covers 12 residues. The ends lost 6 bases at V and 17 bases at J; junction bases unmatched: 12. Germline V lookup: CDR1 SNHLY, CDR2 FYNNEI. Written as DNA, the CDR3 is TGTGCCAGCAGATCGGGCCGGGACAGAGACTTTTTT. Translation: CASRSGRDRDFF.

The rearrangement links TRBV11-1 to TRBJ2-3, with 16 positions matching TRBD2. The CDR3 length is 18 residues. The germline V gene has CDR1 SGHAT and CDR2 FQDESV (reference sequence). Trimming removed 6 bases from V and 4 bases from J; junction bases left unmatched: 10. The CDR3, as DNA: TGTGCCAGCAGACTATCCTCGGGACTAGCGGGAGGGTCAGATACGCAGTATTTT. Protein: CASRLSSGLAGGSDTQYF.

The chain uses TRBV24-1 and TRBJ2-5; TRBD1 is a possible D gene (7 bases). The germline CDR1 and CDR2 sequences are KGHDR and SFDVKD. This CDR3 is 15 amino acids long. Trimming pared 4 bases from V and 2 bases from J, leaving 13 bases between. The CDR3 here is CATSDPGGGQETQYF. DNA of the CDR3: TGTGCCACCAGTGACCCAGGGGGAGGACAAGAGACCCAGTACTTC.

This clonotype was recorded a few times. The chain joins TRBV6-5 to TRBJ2-7; TRBD2 matches 7 bases. Trimming at V came to 4 bases and at J to 3 bases, leaving 12 bases not matched to a gene. Germline-derived CDR1 and CDR2 are MNHEY and SVGAGI. The CDR3 sequence is 16 residues long. CDR3 in DNA: TGTGCCAGCAGTTCCAGCGAGGTGGGAGGGTTCTACGAGCAGTACTTC. It encodes CASSSSEVGGFYEQYF.

This clonotype has just a few counts. The chain is built from TRBV2 and TRBJ2-5; D is uncertain. Germline V gene data show CDR1 as SNHLY and CDR2 as FYNNEI. There are 11 residues in the CDR3. Trimming shortened V by 7 bases and J by 3 bases, and 6 bases separated the two germline ends. CDR3 coding DNA: TGTGCCAGCACCCGAAAAGAGACCCAGTACTTC. Protein: CASTRKETQYF.